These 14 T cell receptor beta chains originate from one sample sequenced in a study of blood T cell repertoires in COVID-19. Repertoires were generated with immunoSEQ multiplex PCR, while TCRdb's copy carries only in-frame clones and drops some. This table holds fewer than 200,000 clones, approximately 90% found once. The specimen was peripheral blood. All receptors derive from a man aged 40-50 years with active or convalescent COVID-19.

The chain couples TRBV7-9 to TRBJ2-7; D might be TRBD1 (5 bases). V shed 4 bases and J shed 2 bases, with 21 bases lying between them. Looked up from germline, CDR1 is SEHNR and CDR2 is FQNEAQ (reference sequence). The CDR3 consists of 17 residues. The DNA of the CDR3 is TGTGCCAGCAGCTCCCGAGAAGGGGAAGTAAACCCCTACGAGCAGTACTTC. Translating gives CASSSREGEVNPYEQYF.

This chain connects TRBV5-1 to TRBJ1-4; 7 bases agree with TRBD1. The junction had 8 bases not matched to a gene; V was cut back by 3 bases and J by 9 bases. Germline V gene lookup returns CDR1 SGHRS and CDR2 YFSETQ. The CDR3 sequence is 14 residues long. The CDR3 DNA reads TGCGCCAGCAGCTCCGGGACAGAGGTTAAAAAACTGTTTTTT. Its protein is CASSSGTEVKKLFF.

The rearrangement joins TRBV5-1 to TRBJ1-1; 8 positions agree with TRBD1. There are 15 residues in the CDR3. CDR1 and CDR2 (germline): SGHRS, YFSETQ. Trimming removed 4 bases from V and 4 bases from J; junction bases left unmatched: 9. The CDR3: CASSPATGDPTEAFF. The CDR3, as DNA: TGCGCCAGCAGCCCAGCGACAGGGGACCCCACTGAAGCTTTCTTT.

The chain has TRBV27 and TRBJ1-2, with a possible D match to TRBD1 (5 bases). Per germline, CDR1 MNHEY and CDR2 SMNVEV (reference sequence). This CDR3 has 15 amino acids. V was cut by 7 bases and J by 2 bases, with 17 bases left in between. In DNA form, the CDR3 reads TGTGCCAGCACCTTTGACGGACATGCAAACTATGGCTACACCTTC. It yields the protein CASTFDGHANYGYTF.

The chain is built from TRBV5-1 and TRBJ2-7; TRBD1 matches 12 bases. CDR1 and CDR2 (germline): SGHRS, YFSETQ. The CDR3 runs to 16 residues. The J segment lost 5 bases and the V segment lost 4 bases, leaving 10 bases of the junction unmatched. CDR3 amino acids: CASSPRDRGLVHEQYF. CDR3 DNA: TGCGCCAGCAGCCCAAGGGACAGGGGGCTTGTCCACGAGCAGTACTTC.

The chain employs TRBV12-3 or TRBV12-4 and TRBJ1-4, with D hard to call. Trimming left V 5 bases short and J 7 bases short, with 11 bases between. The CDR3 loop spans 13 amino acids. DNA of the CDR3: TGTGCCAGCAGTCGAGGGTTGGGTGAAAAACTGTTTTTT. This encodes CASSRGLGEKLFF.

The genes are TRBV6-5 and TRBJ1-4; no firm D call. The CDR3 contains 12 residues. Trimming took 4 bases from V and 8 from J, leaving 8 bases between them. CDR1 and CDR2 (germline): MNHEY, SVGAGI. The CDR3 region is CASSSFEEKLFF. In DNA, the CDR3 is TGTGCCAGCAGTTCCTTTGAGGAAAAACTGTTTTTT.

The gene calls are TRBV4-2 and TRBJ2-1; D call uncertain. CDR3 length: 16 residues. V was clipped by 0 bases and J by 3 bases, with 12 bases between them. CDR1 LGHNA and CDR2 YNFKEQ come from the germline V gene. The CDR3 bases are TGTGCCAGCAGCCAAGATCCCCAGCGAATCTACAATGAGCAGTTCTTC. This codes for CASSQDPQRIYNEQFF.

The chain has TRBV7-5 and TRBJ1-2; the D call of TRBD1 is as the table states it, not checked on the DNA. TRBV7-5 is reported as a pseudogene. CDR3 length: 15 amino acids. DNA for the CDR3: TGTGCCAGAAGCAAAGAACGCAGGACAGACTATGGCTACACCTTC. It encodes CARSKERRTDYGYTF.

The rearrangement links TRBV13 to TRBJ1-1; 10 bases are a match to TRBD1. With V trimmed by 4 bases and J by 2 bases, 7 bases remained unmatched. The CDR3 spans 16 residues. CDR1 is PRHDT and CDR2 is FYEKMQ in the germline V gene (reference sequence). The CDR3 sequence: CASSSADRGLNTEAFF. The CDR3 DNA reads TGTGCCAGCAGCTCAGCCGACAGGGGGCTTAACACTGAAGCTTTCTTT.

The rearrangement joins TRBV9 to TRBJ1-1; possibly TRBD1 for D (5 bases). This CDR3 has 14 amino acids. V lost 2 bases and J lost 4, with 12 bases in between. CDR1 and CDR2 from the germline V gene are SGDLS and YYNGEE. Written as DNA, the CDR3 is TGTGCCAGCAGCGTTAGGGGTGAGAGCACTGAAGCTTTCTTT. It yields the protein CASSVRGESTEAFF.

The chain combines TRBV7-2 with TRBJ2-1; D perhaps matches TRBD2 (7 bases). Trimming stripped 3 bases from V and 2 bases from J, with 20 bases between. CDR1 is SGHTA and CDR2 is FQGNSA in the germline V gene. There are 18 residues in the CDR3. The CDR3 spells CASSFAGAGYIPYNEQFF. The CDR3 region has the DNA TGTGCCAGCAGCTTCGCGGGGGCGGGGTATATTCCCTACAATGAGCAGTTCTTC.

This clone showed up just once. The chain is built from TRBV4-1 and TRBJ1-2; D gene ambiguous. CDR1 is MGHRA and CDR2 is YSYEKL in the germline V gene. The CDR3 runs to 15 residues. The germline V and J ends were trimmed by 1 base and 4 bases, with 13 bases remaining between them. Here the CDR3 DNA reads TGCGCCAGCAGCCAAGGGGCCAGCTTAACCTATGGCTACACCTTC. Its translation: CASSQGASLTYGYTF.

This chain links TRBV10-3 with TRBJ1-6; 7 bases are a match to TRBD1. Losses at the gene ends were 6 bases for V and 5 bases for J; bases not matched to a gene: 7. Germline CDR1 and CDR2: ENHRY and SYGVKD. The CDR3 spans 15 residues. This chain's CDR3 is CAIRPKGADNSPLHF. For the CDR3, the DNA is TGTGCCATCAGACCCAAGGGGGCGGATAATTCACCCCTCCACTTT.